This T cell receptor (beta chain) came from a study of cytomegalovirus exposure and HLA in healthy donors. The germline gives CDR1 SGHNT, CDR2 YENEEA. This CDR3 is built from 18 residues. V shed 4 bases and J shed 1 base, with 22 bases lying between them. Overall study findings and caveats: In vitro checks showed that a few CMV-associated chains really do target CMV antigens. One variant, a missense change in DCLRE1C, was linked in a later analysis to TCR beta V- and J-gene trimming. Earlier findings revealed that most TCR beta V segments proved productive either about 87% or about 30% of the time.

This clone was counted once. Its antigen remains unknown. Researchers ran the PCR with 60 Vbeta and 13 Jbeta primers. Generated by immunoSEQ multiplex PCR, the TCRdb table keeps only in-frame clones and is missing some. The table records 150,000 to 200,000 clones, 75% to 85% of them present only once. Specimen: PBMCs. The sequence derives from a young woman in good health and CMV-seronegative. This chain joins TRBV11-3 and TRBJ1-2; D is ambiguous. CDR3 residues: CASSSHLAALPINYGYTF. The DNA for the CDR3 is TGTGCCAGCAGCTCCCACCTGGCGGCCTTACCGATTAACTATGGCTACACCTTC.